These 8 T cell receptor beta chains came from one sample sequenced in a study of OX40 agonist ivuxolimab in advanced cancers. The repertoire was sequenced with immunoSEQ multiplex PCR; TCRdb's copy has only in-frame clones and lacks some. This repertoire shows 55,000 to 65,000 clones, around nine tenths found once; its top ten account for around 0.6%. This material consisted of CD4+ or CD8+ T cells sorted from blood, taken in a trial of the OX40 agonist ivuxolimab. All receptors derive from an adult with an advanced solid tumor such as melanoma, head and neck, liver or kidney cancer.

The chain employs TRBV4-3 and TRBJ2-6; 9 nucleotides agree with TRBD2. With V trimmed by 1 base and J by 2 bases, 9 bases remained unmatched. The CDR3 is made up of 19 amino acids. Germline lookup yields CDR1 LGHNA and CDR2 YSLEER. The CDR3: CASSQAPAGGPAGANVLTF. The CDR3 DNA follows: TGCGCCAGCAGCCAAGCCCCTGCGGGGGGGCCGGCTGGGGCCAACGTCCTGACTTTC.

This clone was detected only once. The chain combines TRBV5-5 with TRBJ2-3; D unclear. V was cut by 0 bases and J by 0 bases, with 2 bases left in between. There are 13 residues in the CDR3. Germline values: CDR1 SGHKS, CDR2 YYEKEE (reference sequence). For the CDR3, the DNA is TGTGCCAGCAGCTTGGGGAGCACAGATACGCAGTATTTT. Translating it yields CASSLGSTDTQYF.

The genes are TRBV11-2 and TRBJ1-2, with TRBD1 as a possible D gene (6 bases). The length of the CDR3 is 14 residues. V lost 0 bases and J lost 2, with 7 bases in between. In germline, CDR1 is SGHAT, CDR2 FQNNGV. This CDR3 reads CASSLDGGNYGYTF. The CDR3 DNA follows: TGTGCCAGCAGCTTAGATGGGGGCAACTATGGCTACACCTTC. Using reference TRBV11-2 and TRBJ1-2 for the parts outside the CDR3, the full variable domain is EAGVAQSPRYKIIEKRQSVAFWCNPISGHATLYWYQQILGQGPKLLIQFQNNGVVDDSQLPKDRFSAERLKGVDSTLKIQPAKLEDSAVYLCASSLDGGNYGYTFGSGTRLTVV.

The V gene is TRBV2, the J gene TRBJ1-2, with no clear D. CDR3 length: 15 residues. The V gene's germline CDR1 is SNHLY and CDR2 FYNNEI. Trimming stripped 0 bases from V and 0 bases from J, with 8 bases between. In nucleotides, the CDR3 is TGTGCCAGCAGTGAAGCGCGGGGTACTAACTATGGCTACACCTTC. This codes for CASSEARGTNYGYTF. Drawing the rest from reference TRBV2 and TRBJ1-2, the complete variable domain is EPEVTQTPSHQVTQMGQEVILRCVPISNHLYFYWYRQILGQKVEFLVSFYNNEISEKSEIFDDQFSVERPDGSNFTLKIRSTKLEDSAMYFCASSEARGTNYGYTFGSGTRLTVV.

The chain links TRBV7-2 to TRBJ2-5, with 7 bases aligning to TRBD1. J lost 2 bases, V lost 1 base, and 7 bases had no gene match. Germline V gene lookup returns CDR1 SGHTA and CDR2 FQGNSA. The CDR3 totals 16 residues. The CDR3 spells CASSLVGTAFQETQYF. The CDR3 region has the DNA TGTGCCAGCAGCTTAGTCGGGACAGCATTTCAAGAGACCCAGTACTTC.

CDR3 nucleotide sequence: TGTGCCAGCAGCCCGCGGACCCACCAAGAGACCCAGTACTTC. This translates into CASSPRTHQETQYF. This chain connects TRBV7-7 to TRBJ2-5; no reliable D call. This CDR3 contains 14 residues. The germline V gene has CDR1 SSHAT and CDR2 FNYEAQ (reference sequence). V gave up 5 bases and J gave up 0 bases, with 10 bases separating them.

V usage is TRBV5-1 and J usage is TRBJ2-1; 9 bases align to TRBD2. With 0 bases clipped from V and 4 bases from J, the junction kept 5 bases outside the gene matches. The germline V gene encodes CDR1 SGHRS and CDR2 YFSETQ. This CDR3 is 16 amino acids long. The CDR3 DNA reads TGCGCCAGCAGCTTGGCGAGCGGGAGGATATACAATGAGCAGTTCTTC. As protein: CASSLASGRIYNEQFF.

This clone was picked up one time. The V call is TRBV6-5, the J call TRBJ2-3, with a weak D call TRBD2 (6 bases). Trimming took off 0 bases at V and 1 base at J, with 11 bases between the two ends. The CDR3 covers 16 residues. Per germline, CDR1 MNHEY and CDR2 SVGAGI. This CDR3 reads CASSYSAASGTDTQYF. In DNA, the CDR3 is TGTGCCAGCAGTTACTCCGCGGCTAGCGGCACAGATACGCAGTATTTT.